The text below deals with one T cell receptor beta chain. Its cognate antigen is unknown. This CDR3 contains 15 residues. Trimming at V came to 4 bases and at J to 3 bases, leaving 7 bases not matched to a gene. Germline values: CDR1 SGDLS, CDR2 YYNGEE. The data originate from a study of T cell responses to AZD1222 COVID-19 vaccine. Study-wide results and limits: Baseline seropositivity characterized only 5 to 7 AZD1222 recipients. Two AZD1222 doses significantly raised spike-specific TCR breadth and depth over controls. A mostly white British donor set with more females was recruited, and clonal diversity was possibly underestimated.

Libraries were prepared by immunoSEQ multiplex PCR; TCRdb keeps only in-frame clonotypes and omits some of them. The sample holds over 150,000 clones, 88% seen once. The V and J genes are TRBV9 and TRBJ1-3, with 7 bases matching TRBD1. This sequence was found in an adult who received the AZD1222 COVID-19 vaccine. This material consisted of peripheral blood, taken 28 days after the second AZD1222 dose. The CDR3 region has the DNA TGTGCCAGCAGCCGGGACAGCGGGGGTGGAAACACCATATATTTT. Translating gives CASSRDSGGGNTIYF.